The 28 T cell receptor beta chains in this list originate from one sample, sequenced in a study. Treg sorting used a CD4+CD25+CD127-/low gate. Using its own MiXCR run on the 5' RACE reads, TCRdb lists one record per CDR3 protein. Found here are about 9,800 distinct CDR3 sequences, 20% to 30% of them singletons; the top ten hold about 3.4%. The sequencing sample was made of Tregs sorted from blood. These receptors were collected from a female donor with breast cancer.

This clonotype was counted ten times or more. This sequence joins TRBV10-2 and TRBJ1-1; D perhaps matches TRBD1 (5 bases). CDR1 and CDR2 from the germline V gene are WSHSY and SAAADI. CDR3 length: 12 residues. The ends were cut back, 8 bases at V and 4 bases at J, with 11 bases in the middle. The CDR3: CASRRQSTEAFF. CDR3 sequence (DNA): TGCGCCAGCCGCAGACAGAGCACTGAAGCTTTCTTT.

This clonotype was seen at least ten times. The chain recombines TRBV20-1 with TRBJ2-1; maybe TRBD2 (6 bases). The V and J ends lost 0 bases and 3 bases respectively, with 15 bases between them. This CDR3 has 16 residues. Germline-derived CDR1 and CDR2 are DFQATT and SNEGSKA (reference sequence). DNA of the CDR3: TGCAGTGCTAGAGAAGGAACGGGAGTCGGCTACAATGAGCAGTTCTTC. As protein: CSAREGTGVGYNEQFF.

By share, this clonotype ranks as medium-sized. CDR3 coding DNA: TGTGCCAGCAGCTTACAGGGCAGAAAGAGCTCCTACGAGCAGTACTTC. It codes for CASSLQGRKSSYEQYF. This chain connects TRBV7-8 to TRBJ2-7; the D gene is possibly TRBD1 (5 bases). This CDR3 comprises 16 residues. Between the trimmed V and J ends, which lost 2 bases and 0 bases, there was a span of 14 bases. Germline lookup yields CDR1 SGHVS and CDR2 FQNEAQ.

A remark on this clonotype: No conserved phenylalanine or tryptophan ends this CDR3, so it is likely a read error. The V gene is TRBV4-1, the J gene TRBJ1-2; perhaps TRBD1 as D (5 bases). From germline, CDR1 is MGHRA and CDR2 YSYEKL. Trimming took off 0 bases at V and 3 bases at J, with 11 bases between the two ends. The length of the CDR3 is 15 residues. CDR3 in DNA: TGCGCCAGCAGCCAAGATCCGGGGACCCACTATGGCTACACCCTC. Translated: CASSQDPGTHYGYTL.

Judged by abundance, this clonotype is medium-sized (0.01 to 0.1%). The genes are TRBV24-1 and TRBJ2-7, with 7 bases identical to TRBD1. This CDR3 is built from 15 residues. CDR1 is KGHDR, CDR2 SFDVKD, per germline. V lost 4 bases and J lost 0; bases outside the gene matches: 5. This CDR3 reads CATSEGPGGSYEQYF. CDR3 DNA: TGTGCCACCAGTGAAGGTCCAGGGGGCTCCTACGAGCAGTACTTC.

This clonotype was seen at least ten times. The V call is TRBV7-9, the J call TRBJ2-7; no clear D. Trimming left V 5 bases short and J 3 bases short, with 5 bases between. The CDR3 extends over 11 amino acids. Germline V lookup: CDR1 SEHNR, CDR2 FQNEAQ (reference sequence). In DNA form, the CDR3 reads TGTGCCAGCAGCCCCATCTACGAGCAGTACTTC. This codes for CASSPIYEQYF.

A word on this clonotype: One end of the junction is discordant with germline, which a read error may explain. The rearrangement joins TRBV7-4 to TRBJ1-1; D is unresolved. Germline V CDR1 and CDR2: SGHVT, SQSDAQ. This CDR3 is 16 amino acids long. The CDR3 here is CASSLPIRGLNTEAFF. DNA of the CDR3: TGTGCCAGCAGCCTGCCGATACGGGGATTAAACACTGAAGCTTTCTTC. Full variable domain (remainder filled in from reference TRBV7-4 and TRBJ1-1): GAGVSQSPRYKVAKRGRDVALRCDSISGHVTLYWYRQTLGQGSEVLTYSQSDAQRDKSGRPSGRFSAERPERSVSTLKIQRTEQGDSAVYLCASSLPIRGLNTEAFFGQGTRLTVV.

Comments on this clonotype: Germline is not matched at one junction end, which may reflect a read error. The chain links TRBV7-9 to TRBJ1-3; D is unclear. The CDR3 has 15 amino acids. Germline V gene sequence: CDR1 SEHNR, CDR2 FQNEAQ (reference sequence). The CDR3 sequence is CAGSLPLYSGNTIYF. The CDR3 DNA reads TGTGCCGGCAGCTTACCCCTATACTCTGGAAACACCATATATTTT.

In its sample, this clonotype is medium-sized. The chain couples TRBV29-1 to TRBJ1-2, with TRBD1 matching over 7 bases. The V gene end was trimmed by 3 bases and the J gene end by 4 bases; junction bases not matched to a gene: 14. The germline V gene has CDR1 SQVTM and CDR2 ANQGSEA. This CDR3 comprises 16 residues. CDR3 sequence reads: CSVDLILGQELYGYTF. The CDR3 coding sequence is TGCAGCGTTGACCTCATACTCGGACAGGAGCTCTATGGCTACACCTTC.

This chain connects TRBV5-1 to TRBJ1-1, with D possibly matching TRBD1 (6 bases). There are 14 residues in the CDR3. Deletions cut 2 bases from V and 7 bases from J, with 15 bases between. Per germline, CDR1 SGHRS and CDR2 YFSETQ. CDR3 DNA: TGCGCCAGCAGCTTTGATTACAGGGAAAATGAAGCTTTCTTT. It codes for CASSFDYRENEAFF.

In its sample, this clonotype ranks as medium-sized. The chain's CDR3 is CASSQGTGELFF. In DNA form, the CDR3 reads TGTGCCAGCAGCCAAGGCACCGGGGAGCTGTTTTTT. The V gene is TRBV4-2, the J gene TRBJ2-2; D not resolved. V was trimmed by 1 base and J by 4 bases, leaving 1 base between them. Germline V gene data show CDR1 as LGHNA and CDR2 as YNFKEQ. The CDR3 totals 12 residues.

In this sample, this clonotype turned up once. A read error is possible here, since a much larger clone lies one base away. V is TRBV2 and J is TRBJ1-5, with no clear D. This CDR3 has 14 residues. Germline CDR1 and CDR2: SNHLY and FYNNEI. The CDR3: CTSSDTPIVQPQHF. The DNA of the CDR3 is TGTACCAGCAGTGACACGCCGATAGTGCAGCCCCAGCATTTT.

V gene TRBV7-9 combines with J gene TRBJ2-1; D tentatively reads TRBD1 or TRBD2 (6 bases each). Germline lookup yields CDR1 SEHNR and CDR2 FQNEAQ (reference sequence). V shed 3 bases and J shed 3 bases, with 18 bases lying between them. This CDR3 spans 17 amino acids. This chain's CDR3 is CASSLASRDTNYNEQFF. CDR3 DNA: TGTGCCAGCAGCTTGGCATCGCGGGACACCAACTACAATGAGCAGTTCTTC.

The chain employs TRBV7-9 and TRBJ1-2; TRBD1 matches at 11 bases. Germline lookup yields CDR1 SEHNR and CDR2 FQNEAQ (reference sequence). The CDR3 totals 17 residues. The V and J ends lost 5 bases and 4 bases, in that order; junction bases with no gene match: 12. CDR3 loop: CASSPNGQGAPSYGYTF. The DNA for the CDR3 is TGTGCCAGCAGCCCAAACGGACAGGGGGCCCCCTCCTATGGCTACACCTTC.

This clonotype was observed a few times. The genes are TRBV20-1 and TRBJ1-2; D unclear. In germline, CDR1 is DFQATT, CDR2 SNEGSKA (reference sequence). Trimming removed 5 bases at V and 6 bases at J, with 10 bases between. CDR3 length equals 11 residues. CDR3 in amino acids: CSAPPPNGYTF. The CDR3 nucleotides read TGCAGTGCTCCCCCTCCTAATGGCTACACCTTC.

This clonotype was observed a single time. The CDR3: CASSLTGNTKAFF. DNA of the CDR3: TGCGCCAGCAGCTTGACAGGGAACACAAAAGCTTTCTTT. This chain links TRBV5-1 with TRBJ1-1; possibly TRBD1 for D (6 bases). V was pared by 1 base and J by 9 bases, with 13 bases between. The germline V gene has CDR1 SGHRS and CDR2 YFSETQ. The CDR3 spans 13 residues.

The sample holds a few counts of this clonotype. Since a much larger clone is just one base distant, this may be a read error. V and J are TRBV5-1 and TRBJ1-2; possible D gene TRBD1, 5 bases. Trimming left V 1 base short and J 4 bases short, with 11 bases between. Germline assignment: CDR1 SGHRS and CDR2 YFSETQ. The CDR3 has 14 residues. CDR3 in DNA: TGCGCCAGCAGCTTGTGGCGGGGGACCTATGGCTACACCTTC. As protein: CASSLWRGTYGYTF.

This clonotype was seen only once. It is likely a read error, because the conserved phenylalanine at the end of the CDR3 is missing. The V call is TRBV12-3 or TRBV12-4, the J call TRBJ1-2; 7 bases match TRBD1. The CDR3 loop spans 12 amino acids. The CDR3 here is CATSLTGYGYTY. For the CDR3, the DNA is TGTGCCACCAGTTTGACAGGGTATGGCTACACCTAC.

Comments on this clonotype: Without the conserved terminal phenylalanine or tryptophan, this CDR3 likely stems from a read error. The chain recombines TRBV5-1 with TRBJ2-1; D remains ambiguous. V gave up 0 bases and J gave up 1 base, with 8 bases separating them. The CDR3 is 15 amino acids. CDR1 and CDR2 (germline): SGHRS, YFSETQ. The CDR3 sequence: CASSLEVGSYNEQFV. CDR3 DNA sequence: TGCGCCAGCAGCTTGGAAGTGGGGTCCTACAATGAGCAGTTCGTC.

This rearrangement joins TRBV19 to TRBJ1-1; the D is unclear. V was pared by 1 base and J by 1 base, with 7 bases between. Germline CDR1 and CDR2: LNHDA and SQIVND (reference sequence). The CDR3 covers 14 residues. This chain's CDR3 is CASSIGSGNTEAFF. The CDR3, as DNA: TGTGCCAGTAGTATAGGTTCAGGGAACACTGAAGCTTTCTTT.

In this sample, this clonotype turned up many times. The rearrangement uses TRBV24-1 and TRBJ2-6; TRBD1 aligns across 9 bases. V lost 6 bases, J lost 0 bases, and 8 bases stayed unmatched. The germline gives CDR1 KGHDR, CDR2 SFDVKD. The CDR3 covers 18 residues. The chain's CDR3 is CATSSRTGVVSGANVLTF. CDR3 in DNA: TGTGCCACCAGTTCCCGGACAGGGGTAGTCTCTGGGGCCAACGTCCTGACTTTC.

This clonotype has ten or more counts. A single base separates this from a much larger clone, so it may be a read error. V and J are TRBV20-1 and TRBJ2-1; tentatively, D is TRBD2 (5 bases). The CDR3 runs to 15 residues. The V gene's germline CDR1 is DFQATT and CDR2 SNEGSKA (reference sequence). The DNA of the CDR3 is TGCAGTGCCAGAGGCGACCAGGAGGTTTACAATGAGCAGTTCTTC. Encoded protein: CSARGDQEVYNEQFF.

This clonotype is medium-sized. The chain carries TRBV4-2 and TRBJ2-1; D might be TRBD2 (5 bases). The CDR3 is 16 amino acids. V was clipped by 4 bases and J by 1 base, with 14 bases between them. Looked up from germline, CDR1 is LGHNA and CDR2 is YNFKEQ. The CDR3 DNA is TGTGCCAGCAGCCCCCCCTACCGGGGTTCCTACAATGAGCAGTTCTTC. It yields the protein CASSPPYRGSYNEQFF.

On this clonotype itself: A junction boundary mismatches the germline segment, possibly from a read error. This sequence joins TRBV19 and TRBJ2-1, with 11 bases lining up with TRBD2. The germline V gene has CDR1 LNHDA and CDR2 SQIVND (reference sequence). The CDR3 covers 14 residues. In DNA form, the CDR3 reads TGCGCCAGTAGTCCGGGACTAGCGGTCAATGAGCAGTTCTTC. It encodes CASSPGLAVNEQFF.

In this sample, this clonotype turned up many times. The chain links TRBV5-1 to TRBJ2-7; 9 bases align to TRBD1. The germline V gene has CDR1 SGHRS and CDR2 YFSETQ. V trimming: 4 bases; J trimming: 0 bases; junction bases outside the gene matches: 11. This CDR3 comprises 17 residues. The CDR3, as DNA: TGCGCCAGCAGCCCGTTTTCCGGGACAGGGTTCTCCTACGAGCAGTACTTC. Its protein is CASSPFSGTGFSYEQYF.

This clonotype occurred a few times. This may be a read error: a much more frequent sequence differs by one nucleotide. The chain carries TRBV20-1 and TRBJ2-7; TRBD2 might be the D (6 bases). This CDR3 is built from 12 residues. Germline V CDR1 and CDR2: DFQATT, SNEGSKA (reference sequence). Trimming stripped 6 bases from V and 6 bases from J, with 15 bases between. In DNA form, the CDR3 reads TGCAGTGCCCGGGAGAGAGTGTCCGAGCAGTACTTC. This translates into CSARERVSEQYF.

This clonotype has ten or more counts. The CDR3 DNA sequence: TGTGCCAGCAGCTTAGAGGGGAAGGGACAGATCACAGATACGCAGTATTTT. Translated: CASSLEGKGQITDTQYF. The chain is built from TRBV7-9 and TRBJ2-3, with 7 bases aligning to TRBD1. This CDR3 spans 17 amino acids. The junction had 9 bases not matched to a gene; V was cut back by 1 base and J by 2 bases. Germline loops: CDR1 SEHNR, CDR2 FQNEAQ (reference sequence).

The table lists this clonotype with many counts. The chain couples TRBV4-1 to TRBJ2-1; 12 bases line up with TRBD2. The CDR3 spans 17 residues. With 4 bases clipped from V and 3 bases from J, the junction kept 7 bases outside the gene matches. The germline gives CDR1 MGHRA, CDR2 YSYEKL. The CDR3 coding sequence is TGCGCCAGCAGCCGGTTGACTAGCGGGAGCGACTACAATGAGCAGTTCTTC. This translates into CASSRLTSGSDYNEQFF.